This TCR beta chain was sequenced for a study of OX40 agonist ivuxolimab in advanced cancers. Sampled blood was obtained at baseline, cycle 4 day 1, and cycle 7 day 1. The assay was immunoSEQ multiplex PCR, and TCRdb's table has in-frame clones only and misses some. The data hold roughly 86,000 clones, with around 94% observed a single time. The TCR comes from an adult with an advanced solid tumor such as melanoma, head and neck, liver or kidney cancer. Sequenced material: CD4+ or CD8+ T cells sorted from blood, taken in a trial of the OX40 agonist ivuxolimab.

The CDR3 reads CASSAGLGIGTDTQYF. In nucleotides, the CDR3 is TGTGCCAGCAGTGCGGGACTAGGGATCGGCACAGATACGCAGTATTTT. This chain connects TRBV2 to TRBJ2-3; TRBD2 matches 8 bases. This CDR3 is built from 16 residues. V shed 4 bases and J 1 base; nucleotides not matched to a gene: 7. Germline V lookup: CDR1 SNHLY, CDR2 FYNNEI.